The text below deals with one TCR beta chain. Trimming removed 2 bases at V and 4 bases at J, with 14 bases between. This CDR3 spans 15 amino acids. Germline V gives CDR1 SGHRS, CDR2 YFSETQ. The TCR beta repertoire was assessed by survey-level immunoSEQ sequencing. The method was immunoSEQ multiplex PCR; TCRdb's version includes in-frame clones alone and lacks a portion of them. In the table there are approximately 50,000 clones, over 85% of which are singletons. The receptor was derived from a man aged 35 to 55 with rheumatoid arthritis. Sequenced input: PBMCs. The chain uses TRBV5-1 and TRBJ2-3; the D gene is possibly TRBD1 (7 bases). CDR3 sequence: CASSLPGGGADTQYF. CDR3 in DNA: TGCGCCAGCAGCTTACCAGGGGGAGGAGCAGATACGCAGTATTTT.